This section outlines one T cell receptor (beta chain) sequence together with its context. Its recognized antigen is unknown. Base-call qualities are not available, and no considerably larger clone is one nucleotide away. This entry comes from a study of vaccination effects on CD4 cells after COVID-19 (dated by TCRdb to the early 2020s). The study in broad terms: Post-vaccine samples across the study were collected a median of 72 days after the second dose, with a range of 14 to 241. In the study, cultures from other donors were sequenced using the Oncomine TCR Beta short-read assay on an Illumina iSeq 100. Altogether, 10 COVID-19 convalescent patients and a handful of SARS-CoV-2-naive healthy vaccine recipients made up the full study. SARS-CoV-2 spike-specific CD4+ TCR repertoires from before and after mRNA vaccination were compared in COVID-19 convalescent patients and in infection-naive vaccine recipients.

Library preparation used the immunoSEQ multiplex PCR assay. DNA from the cultured, isolated CD4+ T cells was subjected to TCR beta CDR3 sequencing. On the authors' methods: Non-productive TCR sequences were removed, reads were trimmed to the CDR3 region, and CDR3s of at least 7 amino acids were retained. The MANAFEST web app was used to identify antigen-specific clonotypes by comparing expansion in peptide wells with expansion in reference cultures. To be called positive, a clone needed expansion at FDR<0.05 compared with the reference and with all other wells, an odds ratio greater than 5, and a frequency greater than 0.1% in two replicate wells. Clonotypes significantly expanded in SARS-CoV-2 spike wells and in at least one common cold coronavirus spike condition were defined as cross-reactive. Levenshtein distance calculated with the stringdist R package was used to assess CDR3 similarity, and unrooted trees were constructed with ape in R 3.6.1. What TCRdb holds here is the immuneACCESS table cut down to in-frame rearrangements. Part of the clones is not present; checked against another copy, under half of the missing clones reflect an unresolved V gene, and the others are unexplained. The DNA was the basis for D and trimming; V, J and clone size are from that table. The sample table shows some 30,000 clones, and around 86% are seen once. About 5% of the sample is in the top ten clones.

The ViraFEST assay stimulated PBMC with viral peptide pools and then used TCR sequencing to identify antigen-specific CD4+ T cell clonotypes by expansion. After less than 13 days of culture, CD4+ T cells were isolated with the EasySep CD4+ T cell isolation kit. Each participant got two doses of an mRNA SARS-CoV-2 vaccine, either BNT162b2 or mRNA-1273. Healthy vaccine recipients had no prior SARS-CoV-2 infection, confirmed by negative nucleocapsid antibodies before and after vaccination. Some 2 million PBMC per well were cultured in IMDM with about 4.5% human AB serum, 8.5 to 10 IU/ml IL-2 and gentamicin, plus 10 ug/ml peptides. On days 3 and 7, half of the culture medium was replaced with fresh IL-2-containing medium. Each peptide stimulation condition was cultured in triplicate wells unless otherwise noted. PBMC were separated from whole blood using Ficoll-Paque Plus gradient centrifugation and were then either cryopreserved at -140C or used fresh. The overlapping peptide pools covered the spike proteins of SARS-CoV-2 as well as those of the common cold coronaviruses HCoV-NL63, HCoV-OC43 and HCoV-229E. The QIAamp micro DNA kit was used to extract genomic DNA from the cultured CD4+ T cells.

The research as a whole found: Limitations of the study were the small number of convalescent patients and the absence of early post-infection timepoints. In healthy vaccine recipients, vaccine-induced clones were almost all SARS-CoV-2 mono-reactive, with only 1 of 255 being cross-reactive with common cold coronaviruses. At late post-vaccination timepoints, both infection-induced and vaccine-induced clones showed marked clonal contraction, consistent with waning T cell responses.

V is clipped by 7 bases and J by 0 bases, and the sequence between their germline boundaries is 14 bases long. The CDR3 has 14 amino acids, counting the end cysteine and phenylalanine. The retained sequence is limited to the CDR3, 42 bases, with the frame set at the first base. According to the germline V gene, CDR1 reads SQVTM and CDR2 reads ANQGSEA. Recombination connected TRBV29-1 to TRBJ2-3; matching of 6 bases hints at TRBD2 as the D gene. The material sequenced was CD4+ T cells from PBMCs cultured with SARS-CoV-2 spike peptides, taken after COVID-19 vaccination. The cell subset or site tag for this specimen amounts to: SARS-CoV-2 spike overlapping peptide pool stimulation. The sequence was obtained from a human donor who received a COVID-19 vaccine. Some clones in this sample may be carry-over from other donors' samples. The CDR3 here reads CSALSGSSTDTQYF. The DNA is as follows: TGCAGCGCCCTTAGCGGATCTAGCACAGATACGCAGTATTTT.